This T cell receptor (beta chain) stems from a study of blood T cell repertoires in COVID-19. Study-level information: From T cells, B-cell-depleted T cells, or PBMCs came the material, which was cDNA or gDNA.

In the original workflow: Cell counts per sample came from amplifying reference gene primers. Assay used: immunoSEQ multiplex PCR; TCRdb lists only in-frame clones, some missing. V and J calls plus clone size are reproduced from that table; the DNA served to infer D and trimming. The data hold about 250,000 clones, with about three quarters observed a single time. Per the germline V gene, CDR1 is PRHDT and CDR2 is FYEKMQ (reference sequence). CDR3 length: 17 residues. The junction had 11 bases not matched to a gene; V was cut back by 5 bases and J by 5 bases. This receptor was identified in a woman older than 75 with acute or convalescent COVID-19. Sequences were obtained from peripheral blood. The chain links TRBV13 to TRBJ2-2, with 10 positions matching TRBD2. For the CDR3, the DNA is TGTGCCAGCAGCCTCCTAAGCGGGGGGGCTAAGACCGGGGAGCTGTTTTTT. It translates to CASSLLSGGAKTGELFF.